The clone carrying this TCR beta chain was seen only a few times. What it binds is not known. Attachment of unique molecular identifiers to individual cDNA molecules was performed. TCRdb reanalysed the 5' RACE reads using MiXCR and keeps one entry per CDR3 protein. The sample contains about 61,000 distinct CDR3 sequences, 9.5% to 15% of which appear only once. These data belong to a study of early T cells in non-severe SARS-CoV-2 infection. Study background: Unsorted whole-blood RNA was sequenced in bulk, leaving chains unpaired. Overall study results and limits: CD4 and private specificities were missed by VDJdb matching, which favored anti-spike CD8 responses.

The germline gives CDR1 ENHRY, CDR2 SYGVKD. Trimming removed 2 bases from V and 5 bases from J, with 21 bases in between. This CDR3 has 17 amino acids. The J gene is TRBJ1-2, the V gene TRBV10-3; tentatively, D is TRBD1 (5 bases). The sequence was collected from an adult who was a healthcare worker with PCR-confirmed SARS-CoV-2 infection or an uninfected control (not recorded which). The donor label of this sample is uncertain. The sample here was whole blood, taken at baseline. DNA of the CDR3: TGTGCCATCAGTGAGAGGACATCGGCCGCAGCATTTTATGGCTACACCTTC. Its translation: CAISERTSAAAFYGYTF.